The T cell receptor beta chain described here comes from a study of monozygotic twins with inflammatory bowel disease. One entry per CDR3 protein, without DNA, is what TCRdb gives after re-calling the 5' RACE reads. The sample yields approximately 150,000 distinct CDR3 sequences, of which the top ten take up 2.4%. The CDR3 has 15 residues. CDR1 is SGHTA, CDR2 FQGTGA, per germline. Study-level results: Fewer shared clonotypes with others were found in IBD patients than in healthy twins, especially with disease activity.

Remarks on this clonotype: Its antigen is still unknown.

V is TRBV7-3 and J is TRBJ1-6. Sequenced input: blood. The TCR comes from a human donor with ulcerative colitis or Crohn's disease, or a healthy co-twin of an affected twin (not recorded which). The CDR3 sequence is CASSLSASYNSPLHF.